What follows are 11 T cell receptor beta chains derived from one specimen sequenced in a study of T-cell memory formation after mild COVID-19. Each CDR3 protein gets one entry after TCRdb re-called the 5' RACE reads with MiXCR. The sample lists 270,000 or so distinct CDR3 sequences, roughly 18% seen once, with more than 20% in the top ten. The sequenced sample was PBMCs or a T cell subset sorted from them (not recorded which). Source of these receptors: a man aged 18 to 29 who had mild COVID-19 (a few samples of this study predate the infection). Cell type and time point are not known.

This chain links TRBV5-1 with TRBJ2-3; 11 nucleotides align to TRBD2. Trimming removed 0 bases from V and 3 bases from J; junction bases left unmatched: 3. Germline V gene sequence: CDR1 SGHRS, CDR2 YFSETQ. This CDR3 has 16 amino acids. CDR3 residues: CASSLAGTSGTDTQYF. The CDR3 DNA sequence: TGCGCCAGCAGCTTGGCCGGGACTAGCGGAACAGATACGCAGTATTTT.

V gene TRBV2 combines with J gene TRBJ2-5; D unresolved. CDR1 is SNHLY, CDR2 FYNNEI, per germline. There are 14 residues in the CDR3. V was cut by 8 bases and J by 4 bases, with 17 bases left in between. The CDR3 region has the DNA TGTGCCAGCCACCCGGCTAGACTCTTAGAGACCCAGTACTTC. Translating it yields CASHPARLLETQYF.

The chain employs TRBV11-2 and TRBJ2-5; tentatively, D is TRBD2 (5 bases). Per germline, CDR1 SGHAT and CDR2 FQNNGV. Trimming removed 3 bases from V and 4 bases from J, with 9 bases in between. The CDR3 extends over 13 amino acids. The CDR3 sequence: CASSLRVLETQYF. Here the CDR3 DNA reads TGTGCCAGCAGCTTGAGGGTTTTAGAGACCCAGTACTTC.

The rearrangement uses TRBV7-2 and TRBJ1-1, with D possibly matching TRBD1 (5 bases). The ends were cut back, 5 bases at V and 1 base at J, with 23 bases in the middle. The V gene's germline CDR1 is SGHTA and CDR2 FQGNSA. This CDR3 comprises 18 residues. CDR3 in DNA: TGTGCCAGCAGCCCTCGGGACGCCGGACACCAGTCGAACACTGAAGCTTTCTTT. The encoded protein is CASSPRDAGHQSNTEAFF. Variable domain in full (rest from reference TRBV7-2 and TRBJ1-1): GAGVSQSPSNKVTEKGKDVELRCDPISGHTALYWYRQSLGQGLEFLIYFQGNSAPDKSGLPSDRFSAERTGGSVSTLTIQRTQQEDSAVYLCASSPRDAGHQSNTEAFFGQGTRLTVV.

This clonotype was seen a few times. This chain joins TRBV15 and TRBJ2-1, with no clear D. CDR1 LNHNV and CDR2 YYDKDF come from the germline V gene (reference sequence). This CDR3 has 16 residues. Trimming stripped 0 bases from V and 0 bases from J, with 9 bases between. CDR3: CATSRDMLSSYNEQFF. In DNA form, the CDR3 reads TGTGCCACCAGCAGAGATATGCTGAGCTCCTACAATGAGCAGTTCTTC.

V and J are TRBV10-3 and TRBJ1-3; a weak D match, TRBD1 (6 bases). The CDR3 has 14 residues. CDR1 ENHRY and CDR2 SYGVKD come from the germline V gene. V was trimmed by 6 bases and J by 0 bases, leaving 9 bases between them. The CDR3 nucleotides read TGTGCCATCAGAAGACAGGCCTCTGGAAACACCATATATTTT. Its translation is CAIRRQASGNTIYF.

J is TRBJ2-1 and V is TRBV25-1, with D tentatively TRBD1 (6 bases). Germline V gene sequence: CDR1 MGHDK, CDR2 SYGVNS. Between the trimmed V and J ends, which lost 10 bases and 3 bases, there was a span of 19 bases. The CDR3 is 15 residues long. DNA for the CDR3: TGTGCCACCCTCCGGGACACCCTTGGCTACAATGAGCAGTTCTTC. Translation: CATLRDTLGYNEQFF.

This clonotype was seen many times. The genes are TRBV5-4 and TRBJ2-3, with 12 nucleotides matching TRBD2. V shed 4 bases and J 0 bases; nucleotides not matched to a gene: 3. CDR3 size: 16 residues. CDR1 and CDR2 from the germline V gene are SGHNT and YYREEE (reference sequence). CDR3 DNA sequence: TGTGCCAGCAGCGCTGGACTAGCGGGGAGCACAGATACGCAGTATTTT. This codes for CASSAGLAGSTDTQYF.

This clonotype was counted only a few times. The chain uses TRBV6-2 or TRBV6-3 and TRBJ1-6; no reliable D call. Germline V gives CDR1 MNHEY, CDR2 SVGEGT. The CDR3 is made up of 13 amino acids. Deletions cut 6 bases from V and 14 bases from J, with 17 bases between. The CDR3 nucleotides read TGTGCCAGCAGCCCCGGTAGGGCAAGAACCCTCCACTTT. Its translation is CASSPGRARTLHF.

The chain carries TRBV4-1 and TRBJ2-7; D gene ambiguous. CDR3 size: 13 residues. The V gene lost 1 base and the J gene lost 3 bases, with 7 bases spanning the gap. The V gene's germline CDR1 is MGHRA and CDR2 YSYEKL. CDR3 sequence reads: CASSQATNYEQYF. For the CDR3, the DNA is TGCGCCAGCAGCCAAGCGACAAACTACGAGCAGTACTTC.

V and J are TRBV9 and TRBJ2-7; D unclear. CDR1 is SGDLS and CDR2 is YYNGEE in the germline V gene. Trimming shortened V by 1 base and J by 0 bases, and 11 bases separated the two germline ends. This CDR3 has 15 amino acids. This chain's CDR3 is CASSVTAHSSYEQYF. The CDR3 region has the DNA TGTGCCAGCAGCGTAACAGCTCACTCCTCCTACGAGCAGTACTTC.